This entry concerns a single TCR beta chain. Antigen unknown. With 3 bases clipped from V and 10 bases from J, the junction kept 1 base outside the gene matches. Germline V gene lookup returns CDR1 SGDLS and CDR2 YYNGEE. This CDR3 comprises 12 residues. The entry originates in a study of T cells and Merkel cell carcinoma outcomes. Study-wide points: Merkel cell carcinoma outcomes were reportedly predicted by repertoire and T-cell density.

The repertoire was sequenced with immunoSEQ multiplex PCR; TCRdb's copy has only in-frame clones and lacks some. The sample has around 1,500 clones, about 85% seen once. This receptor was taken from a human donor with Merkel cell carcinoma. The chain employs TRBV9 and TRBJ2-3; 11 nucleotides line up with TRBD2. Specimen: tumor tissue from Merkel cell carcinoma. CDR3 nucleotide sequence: TGTGCCAGCAGCGCGGGACTAGCGGCGCAGTATTTT. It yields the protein CASSAGLAAQYF.